This T cell receptor (beta chain) was captured by sequencing in a study of CD8+CD57+ T cells in acquired aplastic anemia. Looking at the study overall: The sorted CD4+ and CD8+ cells yielded an average around 3.2 ug of DNA.

Those patients picked for sequencing had displayed CD8+CD57+ cell expansion on flow cytometry. Severe acquired aplastic anemia was diagnosed in all patients. Among the patients, none had received any therapy at the time of blood sampling. Points from the study as a whole: CD8+ Simpson's diversity showed no significant patient-control difference.

The CDR3 totals 14 residues. Per the germline V gene, CDR1 is LNHDA and CDR2 is SQIVND (reference sequence). Trimming left V 3 bases short and J 1 base short, with 9 bases between. Profiling that covered TCR beta VDJ and CDR3 relied on genomic DNA as its template. TCRdb reprocessed the reads with MiXCR, giving one entry per CDR3 protein. The repertoire consists of 450,000 to 550,000 distinct CDR3 sequences, with around 33% occurring once and the leading ten covering roughly 0.8%. Many counts were recorded for this clonotype. Its antigen is unidentified. Sample: sorted CD4+, CD8+, or CD8+CD57+ T cells (not recorded which) from PBMCs. This clonotype was obtained from a human donor with aplastic anemia. V and J are TRBV19 and TRBJ2-5, with no clear D. The CDR3 is CASSIGPVQETQYF. For the CDR3, the DNA is TGTGCCAGTAGTATTGGCCCAGTCCAAGAGACCCAGTACTTC.